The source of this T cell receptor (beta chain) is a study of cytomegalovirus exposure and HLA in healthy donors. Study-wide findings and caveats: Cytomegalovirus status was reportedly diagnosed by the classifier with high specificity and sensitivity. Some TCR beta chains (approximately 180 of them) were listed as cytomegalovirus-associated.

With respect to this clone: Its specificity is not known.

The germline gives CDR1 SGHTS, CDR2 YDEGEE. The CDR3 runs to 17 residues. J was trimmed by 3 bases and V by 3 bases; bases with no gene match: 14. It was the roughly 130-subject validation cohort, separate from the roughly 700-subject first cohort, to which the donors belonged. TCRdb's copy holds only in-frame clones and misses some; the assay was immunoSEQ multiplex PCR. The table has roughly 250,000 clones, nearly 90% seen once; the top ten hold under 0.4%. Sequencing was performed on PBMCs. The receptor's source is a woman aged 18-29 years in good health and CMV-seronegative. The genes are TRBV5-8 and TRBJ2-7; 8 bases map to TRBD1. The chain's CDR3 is CASSYRIAGGPFYEQYF. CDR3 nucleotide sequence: TGTGCCAGCAGCTACCGAATCGCAGGGGGCCCATTCTACGAGCAGTACTTC.